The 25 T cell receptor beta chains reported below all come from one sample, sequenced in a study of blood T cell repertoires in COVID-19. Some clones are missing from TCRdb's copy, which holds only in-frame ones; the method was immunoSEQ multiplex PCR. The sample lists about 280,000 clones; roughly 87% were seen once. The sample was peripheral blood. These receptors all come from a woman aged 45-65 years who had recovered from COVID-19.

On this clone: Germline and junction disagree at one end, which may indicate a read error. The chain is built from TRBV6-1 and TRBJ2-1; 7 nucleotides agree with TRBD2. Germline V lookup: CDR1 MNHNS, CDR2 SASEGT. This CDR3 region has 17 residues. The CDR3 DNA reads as TGTGCCAGCAGCGAAGGGACGCCTGGGGGGGGTAGGAATGAGCAGTTCTTC. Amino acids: CASSEGTPGGGRNEQFF.

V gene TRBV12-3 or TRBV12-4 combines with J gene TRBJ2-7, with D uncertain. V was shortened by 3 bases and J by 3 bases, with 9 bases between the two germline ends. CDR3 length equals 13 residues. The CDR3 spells CASSLRLLYEQYF. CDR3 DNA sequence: TGTGCCAGCAGTTTGCGACTCCTCTACGAGCAGTACTTC.

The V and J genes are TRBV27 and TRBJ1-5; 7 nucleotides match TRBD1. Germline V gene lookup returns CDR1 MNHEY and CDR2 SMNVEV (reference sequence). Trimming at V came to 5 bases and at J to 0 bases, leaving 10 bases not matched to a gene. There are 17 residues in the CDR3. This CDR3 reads CASSKRDSYDSNQPQHF. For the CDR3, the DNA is TGTGCCAGCAGTAAGAGGGACAGCTATGATAGCAATCAGCCCCAGCATTTT.

CDR3 nucleotide sequence: TGTGCCAGCAGCCATATAGCGGGAGGGCATACCGGGGAGCTGTTTTTT. Translation: CASSHIAGGHTGELFF. The rearrangement links TRBV3-1 (or the pseudogene TRBV3-2) to TRBJ2-2, with 11 bases identical to TRBD2. The CDR3 is made up of 16 amino acids. Germline CDR1 LGHDT, CDR2 YNNKEL (reference sequence). Losses at the gene ends were 3 bases for V and 5 bases for J; bases not matched to a gene: 5.

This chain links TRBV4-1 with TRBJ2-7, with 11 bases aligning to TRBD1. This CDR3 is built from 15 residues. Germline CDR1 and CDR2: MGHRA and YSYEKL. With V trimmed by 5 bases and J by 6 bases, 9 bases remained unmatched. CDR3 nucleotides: TGCGCCAGCAGCTCACCCGGGACAGGGGGTTTCGAGCAGTACTTC. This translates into CASSSPGTGGFEQYF.

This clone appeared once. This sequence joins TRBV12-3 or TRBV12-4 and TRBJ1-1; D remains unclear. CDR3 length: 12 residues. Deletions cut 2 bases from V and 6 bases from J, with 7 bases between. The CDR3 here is CASSLWRSEAFF. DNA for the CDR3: TGTGCCAGCAGTTTATGGAGATCTGAAGCTTTCTTT.

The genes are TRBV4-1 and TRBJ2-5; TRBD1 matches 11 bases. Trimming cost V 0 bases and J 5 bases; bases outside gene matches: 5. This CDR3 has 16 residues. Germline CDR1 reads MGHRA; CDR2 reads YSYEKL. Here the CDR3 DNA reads TGCGCCAGCAGCCAAGAGGGACAGGGGGTGCGGGAGACCCAGTACTTC. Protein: CASSQEGQGVRETQYF.

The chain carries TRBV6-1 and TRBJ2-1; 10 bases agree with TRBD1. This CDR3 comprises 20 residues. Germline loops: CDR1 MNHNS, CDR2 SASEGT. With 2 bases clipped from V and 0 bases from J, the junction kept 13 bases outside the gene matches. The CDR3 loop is CASSEKLRTGGQRSYNEQFF. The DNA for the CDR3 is TGTGCCAGCAGTGAAAAGCTCCGGACAGGGGGACAGCGCTCCTACAATGAGCAGTTCTTC.

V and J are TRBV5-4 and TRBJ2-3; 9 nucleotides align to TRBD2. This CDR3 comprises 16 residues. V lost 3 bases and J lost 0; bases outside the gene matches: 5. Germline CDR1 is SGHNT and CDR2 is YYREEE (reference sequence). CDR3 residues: CASSSPGLASTDTQYF. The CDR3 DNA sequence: TGTGCCAGCAGCTCGCCGGGACTAGCAAGCACAGATACGCAGTATTTT.

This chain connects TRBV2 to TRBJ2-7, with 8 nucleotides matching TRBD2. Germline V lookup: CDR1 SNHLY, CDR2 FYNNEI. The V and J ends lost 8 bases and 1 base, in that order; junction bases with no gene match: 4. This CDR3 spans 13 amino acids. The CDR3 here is CASLASGSYEQYF. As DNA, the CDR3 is TGTGCCAGCCTGGCTAGCGGGTCCTACGAGCAGTACTTC.

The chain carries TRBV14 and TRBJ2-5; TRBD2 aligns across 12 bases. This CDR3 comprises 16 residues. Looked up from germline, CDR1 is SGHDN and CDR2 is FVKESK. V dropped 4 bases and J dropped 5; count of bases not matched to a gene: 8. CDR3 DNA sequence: TGTGCCAGCAGCCTAGTGACTAGCGGGAGAAGGGAGACCCAGTACTTC. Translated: CASSLVTSGRRETQYF.

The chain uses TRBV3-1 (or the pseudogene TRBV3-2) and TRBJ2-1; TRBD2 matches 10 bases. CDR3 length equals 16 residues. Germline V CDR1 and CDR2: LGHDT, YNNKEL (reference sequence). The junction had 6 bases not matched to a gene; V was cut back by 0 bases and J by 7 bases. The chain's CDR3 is CASSQERSGRGNEQFF. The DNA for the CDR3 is TGTGCCAGCAGCCAAGAAAGAAGCGGGAGGGGTAATGAGCAGTTCTTC.

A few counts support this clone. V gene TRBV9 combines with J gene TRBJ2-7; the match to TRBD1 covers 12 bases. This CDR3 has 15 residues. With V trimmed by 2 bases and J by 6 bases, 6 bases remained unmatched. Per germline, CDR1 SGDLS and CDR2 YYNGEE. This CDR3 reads CASSVGTGGAFEQYF. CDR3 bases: TGTGCCAGCAGCGTTGGGACAGGGGGCGCATTCGAGCAGTACTTC.

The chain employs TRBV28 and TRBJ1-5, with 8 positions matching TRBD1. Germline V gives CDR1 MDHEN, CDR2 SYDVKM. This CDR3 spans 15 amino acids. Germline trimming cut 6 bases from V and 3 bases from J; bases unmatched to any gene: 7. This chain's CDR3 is CASSRTGPLNQPQHF. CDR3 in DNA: TGTGCCAGCAGCCGGACAGGGCCTCTCAATCAGCCCCAGCATTTT. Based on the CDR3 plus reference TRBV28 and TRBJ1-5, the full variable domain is DVKVTQSSRYLVKRTGEKVFLECVQDMDHENMFWYRQDPGLGLRLIYFSYDVKMKEKGDIPEGYSVSREKKERFSLILESASTNQTSMYLCASSRTGPLNQPQHFGDGTRLSIL.

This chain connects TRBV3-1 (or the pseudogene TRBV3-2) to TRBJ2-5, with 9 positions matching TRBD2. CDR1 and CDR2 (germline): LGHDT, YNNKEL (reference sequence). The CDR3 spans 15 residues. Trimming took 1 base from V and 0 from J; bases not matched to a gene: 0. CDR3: CASSQGTSDQETQYF. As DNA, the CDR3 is TGTGCCAGCAGCCAAGGGACTAGCGACCAAGAGACCCAGTACTTC.

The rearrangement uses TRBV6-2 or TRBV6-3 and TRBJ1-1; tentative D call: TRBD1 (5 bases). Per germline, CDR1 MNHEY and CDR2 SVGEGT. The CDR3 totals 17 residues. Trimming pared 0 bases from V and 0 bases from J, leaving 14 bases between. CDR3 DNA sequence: TGTGCCAGCAGTTACTCAGTATCGGGGGACCTGAACACTGAAGCTTTCTTT. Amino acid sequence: CASSYSVSGDLNTEAFF.

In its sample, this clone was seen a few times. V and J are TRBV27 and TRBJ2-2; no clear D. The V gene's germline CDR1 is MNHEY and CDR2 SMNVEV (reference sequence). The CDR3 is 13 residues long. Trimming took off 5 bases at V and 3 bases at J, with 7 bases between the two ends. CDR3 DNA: TGTGCCAGCAGTCCGCAGTACACCGGGGAGCTGTTTTTT. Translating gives CASSPQYTGELFF.

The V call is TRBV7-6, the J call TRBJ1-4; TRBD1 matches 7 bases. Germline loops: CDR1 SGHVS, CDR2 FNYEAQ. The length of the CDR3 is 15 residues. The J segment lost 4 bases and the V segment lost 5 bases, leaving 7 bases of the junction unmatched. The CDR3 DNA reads TGTGCCAGCAGCGCACAACAGGGGTATAATGAAAAACTGTTTTTT. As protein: CASSAQQGYNEKLFF.

DNA of the CDR3: TGTGCCAGCAGTGAAGTGGAAGGCAGGCCTAACTATGGCTACACCTTC. This encodes CASSEVEGRPNYGYTF. This chain uses TRBV25-1 with TRBJ1-2; no clear D. V lost 2 bases and J 0 bases, leaving 13 bases between the germline ends. Per germline, CDR1 MGHDK and CDR2 SYGVNS. The CDR3 spans 16 residues.

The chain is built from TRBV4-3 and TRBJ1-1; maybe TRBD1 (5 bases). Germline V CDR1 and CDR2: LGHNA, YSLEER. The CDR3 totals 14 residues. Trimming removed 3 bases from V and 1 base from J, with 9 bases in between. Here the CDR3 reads CASSQARGNTEAFF. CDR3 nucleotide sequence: TGCGCCAGCAGCCAGGCAAGGGGGAACACTGAAGCTTTCTTT.

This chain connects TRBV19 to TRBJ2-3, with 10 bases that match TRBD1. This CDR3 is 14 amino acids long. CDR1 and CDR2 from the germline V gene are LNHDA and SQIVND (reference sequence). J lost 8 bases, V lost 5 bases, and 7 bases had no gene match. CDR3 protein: CASSPRQGAITQYF. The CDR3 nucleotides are TGTGCCAGTAGTCCCAGACAGGGGGCTATTACGCAGTATTTT.

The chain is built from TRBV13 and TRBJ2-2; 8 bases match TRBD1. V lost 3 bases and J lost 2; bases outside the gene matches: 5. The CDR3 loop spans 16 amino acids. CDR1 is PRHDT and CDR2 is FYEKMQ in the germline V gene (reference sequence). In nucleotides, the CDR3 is TGTGCCAGCAGCTTTACCGGACAGGGTAACACCGGGGAGCTGTTTTTT. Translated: CASSFTGQGNTGELFF. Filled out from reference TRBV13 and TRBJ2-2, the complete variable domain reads AAGVIQSPRHLIKEKRETATLKCYPIPRHDTVYWYQQGPGQDPQFLISFYEKMQSDKGSIPDRFSAQQFSDYHSELNMSSLELGDSALYFCASSFTGQGNTGELFFGEGSRLTVL.

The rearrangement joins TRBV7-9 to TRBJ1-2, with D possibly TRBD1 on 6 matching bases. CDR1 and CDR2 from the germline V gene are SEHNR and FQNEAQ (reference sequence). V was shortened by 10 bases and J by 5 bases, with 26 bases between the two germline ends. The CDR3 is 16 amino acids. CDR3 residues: CAIGRTGSRKGYGYTF. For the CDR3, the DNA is TGTGCCATAGGCCGAACAGGGTCTAGGAAGGGATATGGCTACACCTTC.

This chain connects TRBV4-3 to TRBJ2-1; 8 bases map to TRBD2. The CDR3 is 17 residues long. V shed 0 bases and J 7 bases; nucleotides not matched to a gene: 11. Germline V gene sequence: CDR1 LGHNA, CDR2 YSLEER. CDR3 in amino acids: CASSQDWSGGPGNEQFF. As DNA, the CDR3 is TGCGCCAGCAGCCAAGATTGGAGCGGGGGCCCGGGGAATGAGCAGTTCTTC.

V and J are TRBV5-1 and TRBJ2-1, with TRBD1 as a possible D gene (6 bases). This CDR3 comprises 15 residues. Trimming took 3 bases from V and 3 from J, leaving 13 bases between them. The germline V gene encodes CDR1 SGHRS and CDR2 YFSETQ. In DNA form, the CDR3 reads TGCGCCAGCAGCTCCCGGGACACGAACTACAATGAGCAGTTCTTC. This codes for CASSSRDTNYNEQFF.